These 27 T cell receptor beta chains were sequenced from one sample in a study of T-cell reconstitution after alpha-beta-depleted transplantation in children. Preparing the TCRbeta library involved the use of unique molecular identifiers. Via MiXCR, TCRdb re-called the PCR reads, giving one row per CDR3 protein. The sample consists of 500,000 to 600,000 distinct CDR3 sequences, around 20% of them appearing once. The material was PBMCs from the stem cell graft donor, obtained from the stem cell graft. The source is a human donor who donated a stem cell graft to a child with acute lymphoblastic leukemia.

This clonotype has only a few counts. The genes are TRBV6-2 or TRBV6-3 and TRBJ2-4; 10 nucleotides match TRBD2. Looked up from germline, CDR1 is MNHEY and CDR2 is SVGEGT. The CDR3 sequence is 17 residues long. After removal of 5 bases from V and 3 bases from J, the junction contained 10 bases not matched to a gene. The CDR3 reads CASSTGGLAGDKNIQYF. The CDR3 bases are TGTGCCAGCAGTACGGGAGGTCTAGCGGGAGACAAAAACATTCAGTACTTC.

This clonotype has ten or more counts. The V call is TRBV20-1, the J call TRBJ1-2; D gene ambiguous. The CDR3 has 9 residues. CDR1 and CDR2 from the germline V gene are DFQATT and SNEGSKA (reference sequence). The V end lost 5 bases, the J end lost 6 bases, and 4 bases lay between the germline ends. Here the CDR3 reads CSAADGYTF. The CDR3, as DNA: TGCAGTGCTGCCGATGGCTACACCTTC.

The chain has TRBV10-2 and TRBJ1-2; D gene unclear. Looked up from germline, CDR1 is WSHSY and CDR2 is SAAADI. V was clipped by 6 bases and J by 4 bases, with 9 bases between them. The CDR3 sequence is 12 residues long. The chain's CDR3 is CASRGPSYGYTF. Here the CDR3 DNA reads TGCGCCAGCAGAGGACCCAGCTATGGCTACACCTTC.

This sequence joins TRBV5-1 and TRBJ2-7, with 9 positions matching TRBD1. Germline V lookup: CDR1 SGHRS, CDR2 YFSETQ. This CDR3 contains 16 residues. With 3 bases clipped from V and 1 base from J, the junction kept 8 bases outside the gene matches. The CDR3 sequence is CASSSAGTGPSYEQYF. DNA of the CDR3: TGCGCCAGCAGCTCAGCCGGGACAGGGCCTTCCTACGAGCAGTACTTC.

CDR3 DNA sequence: TGTGCTAGTGGACCGCCGGGACACCCTCTCACAGATACGCAGTATTTT. As protein: CASGPPGHPLTDTQYF. The J gene is TRBJ2-3, the V gene TRBV12-5, with D possibly being TRBD1 (6 bases). The CDR3 is 16 residues long. Germline-derived CDR1 and CDR2 are LGHNT and FRNRAP. V was shortened by 6 bases and J by 2 bases, with 18 bases between the two germline ends. Together with reference TRBV12-5 and TRBJ2-3, the CDR3 gives the full variable domain: DARVTQTPRHKVTEMGQEVTMRCQPILGHNTVFWYRQTMMQGLELLAYFRNRAPLDDSGMPKDRFSAEMPDATLATLKIQPSEPRDSAVYFCASGPPGHPLTDTQYFGPGTRLTVL.

The chain combines TRBV3-1 with TRBJ2-5, with 11 bases aligning to TRBD2. Germline values: CDR1 LGHDT, CDR2 YNNKEL (reference sequence). Trimming took 7 bases from V and 1 from J; bases not matched to a gene: 5. This CDR3 has 15 residues. CDR3 sequence reads: CASTGTSGLQETQYF. The CDR3 region has the DNA TGTGCCAGCACTGGGACTAGCGGTCTCCAAGAGACCCAGTACTTC.

The V call is TRBV5-1, the J call TRBJ2-7, with TRBD1 matching over 8 bases. The CDR3 totals 16 residues. Germline assignment: CDR1 SGHRS and CDR2 YFSETQ. V was pared by 5 bases and J by 2 bases, with 12 bases of the junction left unmatched. In DNA form, the CDR3 reads TGCGCCAGCAGATCAAGCCCAGGGGGCGCTGCCTACGAGCAGTACTTC. Its translation: CASRSSPGGAAYEQYF.

This clonotype was recorded a few times. V is TRBV10-2 and J is TRBJ2-1; the match to TRBD2 covers 10 bases. This CDR3 has 16 residues. Germline values: CDR1 WSHSY, CDR2 SAAADI. V was pared by 3 bases and J by 7 bases, with 9 bases of the junction left unmatched. The CDR3 sequence: CASSEGTSGNGNEQFF. The CDR3 region has the DNA TGCGCCAGCAGTGAAGGAACTAGCGGGAATGGAAATGAGCAGTTCTTC.

This clonotype was observed a few times. This chain links TRBV9 with TRBJ2-1; D is undetermined. CDR1 is SGDLS and CDR2 is YYNGEE in the germline V gene. This CDR3 is built from 14 residues. Trimming took off 0 bases at V and 5 bases at J, with 9 bases between the two ends. The CDR3 DNA sequence: TGTGCCAGCAGCGTAGTATCTAGAAACAATGAGCAGTTCTTC. It translates to CASSVVSRNNEQFF.

V usage is TRBV12-3 or TRBV12-4 and J usage is TRBJ2-7; TRBD2 agrees at 11 bases. Trimming at V came to 5 bases and at J to 3 bases, leaving 3 bases not matched to a gene. The CDR3 loop spans 14 amino acids. In nucleotides, the CDR3 is TGTGCCAGCAGTGAGGGACTAGCGGACTACGAGCAGTACTTC. Protein: CASSEGLADYEQYF.

This chain links TRBV4-1 with TRBJ1-1, with D possibly TRBD1 on 6 matching bases. V was clipped by 4 bases and J by 6 bases, with 15 bases between them. The CDR3 runs to 14 residues. CDR1 is MGHRA and CDR2 is YSYEKL in the germline V gene. In DNA, the CDR3 is TGCGCCAGCAGCCTTGCAGGGGTGGTTCCTGAAGCTTTCTTT. Translated: CASSLAGVVPEAFF.

This clonotype has more than one count but fewer than ten. The rearrangement joins TRBV7-9 to TRBJ1-1; 10 bases map to TRBD1. Trimming removed 2 bases from V and 10 bases from J; junction bases left unmatched: 4. CDR1 and CDR2 from the germline V gene are SEHNR and FQNEAQ (reference sequence). The CDR3 spans 13 residues. In DNA form, the CDR3 reads TGTGCCAGCAGCTTAAGGACAGGGGGGGCAGCTTTCTTT. Encoded protein: CASSLRTGGAAFF.

The chain couples TRBV7-3 to TRBJ2-5; tentative D call: TRBD1 (6 bases). Trimming stripped 5 bases from V and 1 base from J, with 20 bases between. The CDR3 totals 17 residues. CDR1 and CDR2 (germline): SGHTA, FQGTGA. CDR3 DNA: TGTGCCAGCAGCCAGTACAGGGTTAGGGGAAGCCAAGAGACCCAGTACTTC. Translation gives CASSQYRVRGSQETQYF.

This clonotype has more than one count but fewer than ten. The chain recombines TRBV5-1 with TRBJ2-7; the D gene is possibly TRBD1 (5 bases). Germline lookup yields CDR1 SGHRS and CDR2 YFSETQ. Trimming removed 0 bases from V and 1 base from J, with 11 bases in between. The CDR3 totals 15 residues. CDR3 sequence reads: CASSLEGHTSYEQYF. As DNA, the CDR3 is TGCGCCAGCAGCTTGGAGGGGCATACATCCTACGAGCAGTACTTC.

This clonotype occurred a few times. This chain connects TRBV12-3 or TRBV12-4 to TRBJ1-2; maybe TRBD1 (5 bases). V was trimmed by 7 bases and J by 8 bases, leaving 8 bases between them. The CDR3 is 10 residues long. DNA for the CDR3: TGTGCCAGCACCCGGGGGGGCTACACCTTC. This gives the protein CASTRGGYTF.

This clonotype turned up a few times. This rearrangement joins TRBV12-3 or TRBV12-4 to TRBJ1-3; D gene uncertain. CDR3 length equals 12 residues. Trimming pared 5 bases from V and 2 bases from J, leaving 4 bases between. The CDR3 region has the DNA TGTGCCAGCAGTGATCCTGGAAACACCATATATTTT. Protein: CASSDPGNTIYF.

The CDR3 reads CSASLSTGDSTQYF. CDR3 nucleotides: TGCAGTGCTTCTCTATCGACAGGGGATTCGACCCAGTACTTC. This chain connects TRBV20-1 to TRBJ2-5; TRBD1 agrees at 8 bases. With V trimmed by 5 bases and J by 7 bases, 12 bases remained unmatched. The CDR3 has 14 residues. Germline V gene data show CDR1 as DFQATT and CDR2 as SNEGSKA (reference sequence).

This sequence joins TRBV27 and TRBJ2-7; D uncertain. The CDR3 runs to 16 residues. In germline, CDR1 is MNHEY, CDR2 SMNVEV (reference sequence). Trimming removed 3 bases from V and 2 bases from J, with 17 bases in between. The CDR3 DNA reads as TGTGCCAGCAGTTTTGGTCCGGCCGCATTTGCCTACGAGCAGTACTTC. This gives the protein CASSFGPAAFAYEQYF.

The rearrangement joins TRBV4-1 to TRBJ2-1, with a weak D call TRBD2 (5 bases). This CDR3 has 17 amino acids. Trimming left V 0 bases short and J 3 bases short, with 15 bases between. Germline-derived CDR1 and CDR2 are MGHRA and YSYEKL. CDR3 region: CASSQDQTDSHYNEQFF. Here the CDR3 DNA reads TGCGCCAGCAGCCAAGACCAGACGGACTCACACTACAATGAGCAGTTCTTC.

This chain joins TRBV5-1 and TRBJ2-4; D might be TRBD1 or TRBD2, each matching 5 bases. Germline V gene data show CDR1 as SGHRS and CDR2 as YFSETQ. Trimming removed 0 bases at V and 7 bases at J, with 8 bases between. There are 13 residues in the CDR3. CDR3 sequence reads: CASSLGDVNIQYF. CDR3 sequence (DNA): TGCGCCAGCAGCTTGGGGGACGTTAACATTCAGTACTTC.

This clonotype has a handful of counts. The chain couples TRBV5-6 to TRBJ1-1, with unresolved D. V was shortened by 0 bases and J by 1 base, with 10 bases between the two germline ends. This CDR3 contains 15 residues. In germline, CDR1 is SGHDT, CDR2 YYEEEE. CDR3 DNA sequence: TGTGCCAGCAGCTTGGAAGTTTGGGGGAACACTGAAGCTTTCTTT. Amino acids: CASSLEVWGNTEAFF.

The chain links TRBV7-3 to TRBJ2-1; TRBD2 aligns across 11 bases. The CDR3 contains 15 residues. CDR1 is SGHTA and CDR2 is FQGTGA in the germline V gene. Unmatched junction bases numbered 5, after V lost 4 bases and J lost 6 bases. CDR3 amino acids: CASSSTGTSGNEQFF. The CDR3 coding sequence is TGTGCCAGCAGCTCCACCGGGACTAGCGGCAATGAGCAGTTCTTC.

This clonotype was counted between two and nine times. The chain carries TRBV20-1 and TRBJ1-1, with unresolved D. Trimming stripped 3 bases from V and 1 base from J, with 9 bases between. The CDR3 has 13 residues. Germline CDR1 and CDR2: DFQATT and SNEGSKA (reference sequence). The CDR3 nucleotides read TGCAGTGCTAGTGCCACCGCGAACACTGAAGCTTTCTTT. It codes for CSASATANTEAFF.

This clonotype was counted a few times. The rearrangement links TRBV5-1 to TRBJ2-5, with D perhaps matching TRBD2 (6 bases). The V gene lost 3 bases and the J gene lost 3 bases, with 12 bases spanning the gap. CDR1 and CDR2 from the germline V gene are SGHRS and YFSETQ. The CDR3 runs 14 residues. The DNA for the CDR3 is TGCGCCAGCAGCTGGGGGGTCGGGAAAGAGACCCAGTACTTC. Translating gives CASSWGVGKETQYF.

The chain has TRBV9 and TRBJ1-2; 8 nucleotides agree with TRBD1. The junction had 5 bases not matched to a gene; V was cut back by 3 bases and J by 4 bases. The CDR3 sequence is 14 residues long. CDR1 and CDR2 (germline): SGDLS, YYNGEE. CDR3 sequence (DNA): TGTGCCAGCAGCGCCGCGCAGGGGGCCTATGGCTACACCTTC. It yields the protein CASSAAQGAYGYTF. Combining the CDR3 with reference TRBV9 and TRBJ1-2 gives the whole variable domain DSGVTQTPKHLITATGQRVTLRCSPRSGDLSVYWYQQSLDQGLQFLIQYYNGEERAKGNILERFSAQQFPDLHSELNLSSLELGDSALYFCASSAAQGAYGYTFGSGTRLTVV.

CDR3 residues: CSASGTTIYEQYF. The CDR3 DNA is TGCAGTGCTAGCGGGACTACCATCTACGAGCAGTACTTC. J is TRBJ2-7 and V is TRBV20-1; 7 nucleotides match TRBD2. The CDR3 has 13 residues. Per the germline V gene, CDR1 is DFQATT and CDR2 is SNEGSKA (reference sequence). V shed 3 bases and J 3 bases; nucleotides not matched to a gene: 5.

This clonotype was recorded a few times. The chain links TRBV20-1 to TRBJ2-2, with 8 bases matching TRBD1. CDR3 size: 14 residues. Unmatched junction bases numbered 5, after V lost 5 bases and J lost 3 bases. Germline CDR1 reads DFQATT; CDR2 reads SNEGSKA (reference sequence). The CDR3 is CSAPDREDTGELFF. The CDR3 nucleotides read TGCAGTGCTCCGGACAGGGAGGACACCGGGGAGCTGTTTTTT.